This note documents a single T cell receptor (beta chain) sequence. What it binds is unknown. This entry comes from a study of vaccination and CD4 T cells after COVID-19. Study information: Everyone enrolled got two doses of BNT162b2 or mRNA-1273 vaccine. The stimulating agents, overlapping spike peptides, came from SARS-CoV-2, HCoV-NL63, HCoV-OC43 and HCoV-229E.

Described treatment: roughly 11-day PBMC culture with coronavirus spike peptide pools or control peptides (ViraFEST assay). Researchers used the Oncomine TCR Beta short-read assay to sequence DNA from cultured CD4+ T cells. Cultures of CD4+ T cells served as the source for extracting genomic DNA. MiXCR, applied by TCRdb to the PCR reads, yields one record per CDR3 protein. The sample has roughly 14,000 distinct CDR3 sequences, around 45% seen once. The length of the CDR3 is 11 residues. Trimming cost V 3 bases and J 10 bases, with 9 bases left between them. Looked up from germline, CDR1 is MNHNS and CDR2 is SASEGT.

The sequenced sample consisted of cultured CD4+ T cells from blood. The rearrangement joins TRBV6-1 to TRBJ1-1; unclear D gene. The source is a human donor with COVID-19. The CDR3 DNA reads TGTGCCAGCAGTGAGGAAGGCGGAGCTTTCTTT. This gives the protein CASSEEGGAFF.